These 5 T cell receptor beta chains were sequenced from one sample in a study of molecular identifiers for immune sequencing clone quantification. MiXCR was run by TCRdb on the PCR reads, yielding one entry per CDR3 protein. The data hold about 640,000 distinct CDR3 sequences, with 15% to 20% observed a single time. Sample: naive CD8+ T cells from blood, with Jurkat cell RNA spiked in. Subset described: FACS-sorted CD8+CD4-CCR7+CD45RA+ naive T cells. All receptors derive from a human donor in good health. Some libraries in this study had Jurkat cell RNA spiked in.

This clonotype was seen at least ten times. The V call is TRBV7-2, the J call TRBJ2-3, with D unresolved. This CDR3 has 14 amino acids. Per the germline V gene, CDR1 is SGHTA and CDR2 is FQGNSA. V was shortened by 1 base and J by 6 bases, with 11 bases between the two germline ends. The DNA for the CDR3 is TGTGCCAGCAGCTTAGGCCCTTTCCTGGATACGCAGTATTTT. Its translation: CASSLGPFLDTQYF.

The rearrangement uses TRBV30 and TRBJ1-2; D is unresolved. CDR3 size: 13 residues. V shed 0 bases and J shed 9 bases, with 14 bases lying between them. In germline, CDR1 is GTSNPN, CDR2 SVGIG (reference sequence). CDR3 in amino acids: CAWSVLSVLSYTF. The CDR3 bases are TGTGCCTGGAGTGTACTGTCAGTATTGAGCTACACCTTC.

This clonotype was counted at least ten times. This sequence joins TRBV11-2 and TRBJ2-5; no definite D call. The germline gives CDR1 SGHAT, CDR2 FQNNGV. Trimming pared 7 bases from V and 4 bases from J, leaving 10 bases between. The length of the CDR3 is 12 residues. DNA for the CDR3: TGTGCCAGCACCCAAGGGCGAGAGACCCAGTACTTC. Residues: CASTQGRETQYF. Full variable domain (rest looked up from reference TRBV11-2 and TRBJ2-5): EAGVAQSPRYKIIEKRQSVAFWCNPISGHATLYWYQQILGQGPKLLIQFQNNGVVDDSQLPKDRFSAERLKGVDSTLKIQPAKLEDSAVYLCASTQGRETQYFGPGTRLLVL.

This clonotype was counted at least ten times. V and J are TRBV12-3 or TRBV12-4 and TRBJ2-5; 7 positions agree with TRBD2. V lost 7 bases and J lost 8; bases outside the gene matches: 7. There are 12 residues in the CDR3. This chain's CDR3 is CASKNLAETQYF. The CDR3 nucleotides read TGTGCCAGCAAAAATCTAGCGGAAACCCAGTACTTC.

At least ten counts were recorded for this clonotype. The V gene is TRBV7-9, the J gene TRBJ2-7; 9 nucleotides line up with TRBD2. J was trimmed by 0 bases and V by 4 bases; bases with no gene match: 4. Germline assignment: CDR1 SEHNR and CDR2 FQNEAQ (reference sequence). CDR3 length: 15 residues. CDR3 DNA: TGTGCCAGCAGCTCCCTAGCGGGGAGCTCCTACGAGCAGTACTTC. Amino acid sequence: CASSSLAGSSYEQYF. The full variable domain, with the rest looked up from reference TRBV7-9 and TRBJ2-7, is DTGVSQNPRHKITKRGQNVTFRCDPISEHNRLYWYRQTLGQGPEFLTYFQNEAQLEKSRLLSDRFSAERPKGSFSTLEIQRTEQGDSAMYLCASSSLAGSSYEQYFGPGTRLTVT.